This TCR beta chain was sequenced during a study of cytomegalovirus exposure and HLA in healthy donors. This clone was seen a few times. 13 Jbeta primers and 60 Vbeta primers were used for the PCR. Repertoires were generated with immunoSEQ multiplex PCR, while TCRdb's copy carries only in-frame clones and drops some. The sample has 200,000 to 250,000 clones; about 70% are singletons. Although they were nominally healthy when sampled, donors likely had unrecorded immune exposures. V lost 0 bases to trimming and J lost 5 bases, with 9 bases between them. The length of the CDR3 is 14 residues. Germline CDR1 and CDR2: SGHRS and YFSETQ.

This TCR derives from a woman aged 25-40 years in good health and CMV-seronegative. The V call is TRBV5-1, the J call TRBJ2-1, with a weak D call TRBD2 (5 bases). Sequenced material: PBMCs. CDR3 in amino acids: CASSLGAGDNEQFF. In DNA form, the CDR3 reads TGCGCCAGCAGCTTGGGAGCCGGGGACAATGAGCAGTTCTTC.